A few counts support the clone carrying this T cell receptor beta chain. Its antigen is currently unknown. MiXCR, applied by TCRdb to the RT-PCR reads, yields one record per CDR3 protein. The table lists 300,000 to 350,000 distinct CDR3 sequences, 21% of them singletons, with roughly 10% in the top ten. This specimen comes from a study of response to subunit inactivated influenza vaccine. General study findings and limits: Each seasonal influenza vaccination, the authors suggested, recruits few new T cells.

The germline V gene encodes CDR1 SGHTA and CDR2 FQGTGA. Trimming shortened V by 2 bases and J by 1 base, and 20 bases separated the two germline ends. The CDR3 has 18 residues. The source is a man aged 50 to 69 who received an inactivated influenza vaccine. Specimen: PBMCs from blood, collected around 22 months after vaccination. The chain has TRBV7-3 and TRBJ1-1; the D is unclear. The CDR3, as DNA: TGTGCCAGCAGCTTATGGGCAGTACACTACGACGCGAACACTGAAGCTTTCTTT. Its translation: CASSLWAVHYDANTEAFF.